This T cell receptor beta chain was identified during a study of cytomegalovirus exposure and HLA in healthy donors. Overall study: In an earlier analysis, almost 120 million unique TCR beta sequences were found from some 200 million T cells. Whole-study findings and limits: In vitro experiments confirmed that a few CMV-associated chains were specific for CMV antigens.

CDR1 is SGHTA, CDR2 FQGTGA, per germline. Trimming stripped 5 bases from V and 4 bases from J, with 12 bases between. This CDR3 is built from 13 residues. A multiplex PCR was run with 60 Vbeta primers and 13 Jbeta primers. This table comes from immunoSEQ multiplex PCR, and its TCRdb copy is limited to in-frame clones, with some not included. The data contain about 200,000 clones, roughly 77% of them seen just once; the ten biggest clones take up 0.39%. This clone showed up just once. The antigen is undetermined. The clonotype originates from a male donor in good health and CMV-seropositive. The specimen sequenced was PBMCs. The V gene is TRBV7-3, the J gene TRBJ2-7, with D perhaps TRBD1 (5 bases). For the CDR3, the DNA is TGTGCCAGCAGCGTAGGGGTTTCGTACGAGCAGTACTTC. Encoded protein: CASSVGVSYEQYF. Drawing the rest from reference TRBV7-3 and TRBJ2-7, the complete variable domain is GAGVSQTPSNKVTEKGKYVELRCDPISGHTALYWYRQSLGQGPEFLIYFQGTGAADDSGLPNDRFFAVRPEGSVSTLKIQRTERGDSAVYLCASSVGVSYEQYFGPGTRLTVT.